This T cell receptor (beta chain) was sequenced during a study of T-cell reconstitution after alpha-beta-depleted transplantation in children. It was with unique molecular identifiers that the TCRbeta library was prepared. One entry per CDR3 protein results from TCRdb running MiXCR on the PCR reads. The sample has approximately 80,000 distinct CDR3 sequences; roughly an eighth are singletons. The study, taken as a whole, reports: There were reportedly several hundred expanded graft clones from which alpha-beta T cells came about two months after transplant. After one year, T-cell counts and TCRbeta diversity mostly came from new T cells. From surviving recipient T cells and thymic progenitors came the high day-60 TCRbeta diversity observed in some patients.

Of note for this clonotype: What it binds is unknown.

Germline CDR1 and CDR2: SGHTA and FQGNSA. V shed 5 bases, J shed 8 bases, and the junction held 10 bases outside the gene matches. The CDR3 consists of 15 residues. Sample: PBMCs, mostly from graft donor cells, taken 180 days after TCRalphabeta/CD19-depleted stem cell transplant. This sequence was found in a male patient aged 2-9 years who had a stem cell transplant for acute lymphoblastic leukemia, so the T cells may come from the graft donor. The chain uses TRBV7-2 and TRBJ2-3; the match to TRBD2 covers 10 bases. For the CDR3, the DNA is TGTGCCAGCAGCCGACTAGCGGGTAGATTAGGTACGCAGTATTTT. Its translation is CASSRLAGRLGTQYF.